What follows is one T cell receptor (beta chain) and its context. This sample is part of a study of T cell changes during pregnancy in multiple sclerosis. Data came from immunoSEQ multiplex PCR; TCRdb stores just in-frame clones and leaves some out. The table records under 75,000 clones, under 95% of them present only once. V lost 0 bases and J 4 bases, leaving 7 bases between the germline ends. Looked up from germline, CDR1 is LGHNA and CDR2 is YSLEER. The CDR3 runs 15 residues. The origin of this receptor is a female donor in good health, enrolled as a control in a pregnancy study. V and J are TRBV4-3 and TRBJ1-6; D ambiguous. The material sequenced was peripheral blood, taken in the third trimester of pregnancy. The CDR3 sequence is CASSQEARYNSPLHF. In DNA form, the CDR3 reads TGCGCCAGCAGCCAAGAAGCAAGATATAATTCACCCCTCCACTTT.